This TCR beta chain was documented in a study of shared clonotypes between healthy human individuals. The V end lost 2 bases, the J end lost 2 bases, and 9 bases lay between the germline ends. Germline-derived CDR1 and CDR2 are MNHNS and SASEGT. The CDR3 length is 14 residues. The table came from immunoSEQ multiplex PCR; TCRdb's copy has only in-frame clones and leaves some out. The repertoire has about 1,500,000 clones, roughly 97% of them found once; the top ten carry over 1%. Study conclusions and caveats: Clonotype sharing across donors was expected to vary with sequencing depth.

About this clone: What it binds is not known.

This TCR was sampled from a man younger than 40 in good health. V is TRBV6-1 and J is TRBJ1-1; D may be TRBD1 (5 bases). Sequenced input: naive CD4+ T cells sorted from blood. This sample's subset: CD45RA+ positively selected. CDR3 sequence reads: CASSEYDSNTEAFF. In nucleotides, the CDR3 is TGTGCCAGCAGTGAATACGACAGTAACACTGAAGCTTTCTTT.